Following are 15 T cell receptor beta chains from one sample sequenced in a study of cytomegalovirus exposure and HLA in healthy donors. This PCR relied on a set of 60 Vbeta primers and 13 Jbeta primers. Only in-frame clones appear in the TCRdb table, and some are missing; sequencing was by immunoSEQ multiplex PCR. The sample carries 150,000 to 200,000 clones, 81% recorded once. The specimen was PBMCs. Every receptor here comes from a woman younger than 35 in good health and CMV-seropositive.

The chain is built from TRBV11-3 and TRBJ2-1; D may be TRBD1 (7 bases). Trimming left V 5 bases short and J 6 bases short, with 20 bases between. The CDR3 extends over 16 amino acids. Germline-derived CDR1 and CDR2 are SGHNT and YENEEA. CDR3 amino acids: CASSLRRGQEGNEQFF. Here the CDR3 DNA reads TGTGCCAGCAGCCTCCGGAGGGGGCAAGAAGGCAATGAGCAGTTCTTC.

Regarding this clone: A read error may produce the germline difference seen at one junction end. The chain is built from TRBV13 and TRBJ2-6; TRBD1 might be the D (5 bases). CDR3 size: 17 residues. Germline lookup yields CDR1 PRHDT and CDR2 FYEKMQ (reference sequence). The CDR3 sequence: CASSPRQGPTGANGLTF. The CDR3 DNA reads as TGTGCCAGCAGCCCTCGGCAGGGTCCGACTGGGGCCAACGGCCTGACTTTC.

V and J are TRBV9 and TRBJ2-3; 9 bases line up with TRBD2. J gave up 5 bases and V 0 bases, and 7 bases lay outside the gene matches. The CDR3 is made up of 16 amino acids. The germline gives CDR1 SGDLS, CDR2 YYNGEE. This CDR3 reads CASSVESGGPGDTQYF. CDR3 sequence (DNA): TGTGCCAGCAGCGTAGAAAGCGGGGGGCCAGGAGATACGCAGTATTTT.

The chain is built from TRBV6-1 and TRBJ1-5; no reliable D call. With 6 bases removed from V and 6 bases from J, the gap between germline ends came to 18 bases. Germline V gene sequence: CDR1 MNHNS, CDR2 SASEGT. The CDR3 sequence is 15 residues long. CDR3 nucleotides: TGTGCCAGCAGCGTCGCAGTAGCAGATGGTCAGCCCCAGCATTTT. Amino acid sequence: CASSVAVADGQPQHF.

The chain carries TRBV29-1 and TRBJ2-6; D remains ambiguous. The CDR3 loop spans 15 amino acids. CDR1 and CDR2 from the germline V gene are SQVTM and ANQGSEA. The V end lost 3 bases, the J end lost 0 bases, and 9 bases lay between the germline ends. The CDR3 sequence is CSVDLSSSGANVLTF. DNA for the CDR3: TGCAGCGTTGACCTTTCGAGCTCTGGGGCCAACGTCCTGACTTTC. Supplemented by reference TRBV29-1 and TRBJ2-6, the full variable domain reads SAVISQKPSRDICQRGTSLTIQCQVDSQVTMMFWYRQQPGQSLTLIATANQGSEATYESGFVIDKFPISRPNLTFSTLTVSNMSPEDSSIYLCSVDLSSSGANVLTFGAGSRLTVL.

CDR3 nucleotide sequence: TGCGCCAGCAGCTTGACCTTTCTCCGGAGCTCCTACGAGCAGTACTTC. Translating it yields CASSLTFLRSSYEQYF. The chain carries TRBV5-1 and TRBJ2-7; no definite D call. The CDR3 extends over 16 amino acids. The germline V gene has CDR1 SGHRS and CDR2 YFSETQ. Trimming removed 1 base at V and 0 bases at J, with 14 bases between.

The chain employs TRBV14 and TRBJ2-1, with D perhaps TRBD1 (5 bases). The CDR3 sequence is 15 residues long. Germline assignment: CDR1 SGHDN and CDR2 FVKESK. Trimming pared 3 bases from V and 4 bases from J, leaving 13 bases between. The CDR3 coding sequence is TGTGCCAGCAGCCAGCATCTAGGGGATTACAATGAGCAGTTCTTC. This encodes CASSQHLGDYNEQFF.

J is TRBJ1-1 and V is TRBV5-6, with D unresolved. Per germline, CDR1 SGHDT and CDR2 YYEEEE. This CDR3 has 15 amino acids. Trimming stripped 2 bases from V and 0 bases from J, with 11 bases between. As DNA, the CDR3 is TGTGCCAGCAGCTTTGGAGGACGCCTGAACACTGAAGCTTTCTTT. It yields the protein CASSFGGRLNTEAFF.

The gene calls are TRBV6-1 and TRBJ1-1; D gene ambiguous. This CDR3 region has 14 residues. Trimming removed 6 bases at V and 6 bases at J, with 17 bases between. Germline lookup yields CDR1 MNHNS and CDR2 SASEGT. CDR3 sequence (DNA): TGTGCCAGCAGCCTCCCGTACAGTTCCGCTGAAGCTTTCTTT. Its translation is CASSLPYSSAEAFF.

This chain connects TRBV6-5 to TRBJ2-7; D not resolved. Germline assignment: CDR1 MNHEY and CDR2 SVGAGI. CDR3 length: 11 residues. Deletions cut 4 bases from V and 6 bases from J, with 7 bases between. The CDR3 DNA sequence: TGTGCCAGCAGTTCGGTTGGCGAGCAGTACTTC. Its protein is CASSSVGEQYF.

The rearrangement uses TRBV21-1 and TRBJ2-3; the DNA was not compared with TRBD2, the D call given in the table. TRBV21-1 is a recognized pseudogene. This CDR3 has 15 residues. This chain's CDR3 is CASSKSGTSADTQYF. CDR3 sequence (DNA): TGTGCCAGCAGCAAAAGCGGGACTAGTGCAGATACGCAGTATTTT.

V gene TRBV4-1 combines with J gene TRBJ1-2; D perhaps matches TRBD1 (5 bases). In germline, CDR1 is MGHRA, CDR2 YSYEKL. CDR3 length: 14 residues. Trimming removed 0 bases from V and 7 bases from J, with 12 bases in between. The CDR3 region has the DNA TGCGCCAGCAGCCAAGATGGGGGGTACGGTGGCTACACCTTC. Its protein is CASSQDGGYGGYTF.

This clone was detected a few times. The chain carries TRBV7-9 and TRBJ1-4; 7 bases are shared with TRBD1. Germline values: CDR1 SEHNR, CDR2 FQNEAQ (reference sequence). The CDR3 has 19 amino acids. After removal of 4 bases from V and 0 bases from J, the junction contained 14 bases not matched to a gene. CDR3 sequence: CASSSPGQRRSATNEKLFF. Here the CDR3 DNA reads TGTGCCAGCAGCTCGCCGGGACAGCGACGATCTGCAACTAATGAAAAACTGTTTTTT.

The DNA for the CDR3 is TGTGCCAGCAGCTCGGGACAGGGGGCAACTGAAGCTTTCTTT. As protein: CASSSGQGATEAFF. The chain uses TRBV11-3 and TRBJ1-1; 12 nucleotides agree with TRBD1. CDR3 length: 14 amino acids. After removal of 4 bases from V and 5 bases from J, the junction contained 2 bases not matched to a gene. The germline V gene encodes CDR1 SGHNT and CDR2 YENEEA.

The V and J genes are TRBV13 and TRBJ2-1; 11 bases agree with TRBD2. Germline V gene sequence: CDR1 PRHDT, CDR2 FYEKMQ (reference sequence). Unmatched junction bases numbered 11, after V lost 6 bases and J lost 1 base. CDR3 length: 18 residues. CDR3 region: CASSYPSSGGPSYNEQFF. As DNA, the CDR3 is TGTGCCAGCAGTTACCCTTCTAGCGGGGGGCCGTCCTACAATGAGCAGTTCTTC.